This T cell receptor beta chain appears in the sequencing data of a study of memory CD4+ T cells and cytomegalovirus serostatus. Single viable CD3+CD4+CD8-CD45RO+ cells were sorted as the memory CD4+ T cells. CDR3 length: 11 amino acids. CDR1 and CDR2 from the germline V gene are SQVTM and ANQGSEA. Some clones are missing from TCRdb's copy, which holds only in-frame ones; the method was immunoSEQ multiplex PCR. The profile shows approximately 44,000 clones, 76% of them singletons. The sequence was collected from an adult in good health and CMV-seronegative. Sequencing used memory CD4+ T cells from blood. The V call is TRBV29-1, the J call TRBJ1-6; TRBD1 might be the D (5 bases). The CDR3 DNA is TGCCCCAGGGACTGTGATTCACCCCTCCACTTT. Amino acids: CPRDCDSPLHF.